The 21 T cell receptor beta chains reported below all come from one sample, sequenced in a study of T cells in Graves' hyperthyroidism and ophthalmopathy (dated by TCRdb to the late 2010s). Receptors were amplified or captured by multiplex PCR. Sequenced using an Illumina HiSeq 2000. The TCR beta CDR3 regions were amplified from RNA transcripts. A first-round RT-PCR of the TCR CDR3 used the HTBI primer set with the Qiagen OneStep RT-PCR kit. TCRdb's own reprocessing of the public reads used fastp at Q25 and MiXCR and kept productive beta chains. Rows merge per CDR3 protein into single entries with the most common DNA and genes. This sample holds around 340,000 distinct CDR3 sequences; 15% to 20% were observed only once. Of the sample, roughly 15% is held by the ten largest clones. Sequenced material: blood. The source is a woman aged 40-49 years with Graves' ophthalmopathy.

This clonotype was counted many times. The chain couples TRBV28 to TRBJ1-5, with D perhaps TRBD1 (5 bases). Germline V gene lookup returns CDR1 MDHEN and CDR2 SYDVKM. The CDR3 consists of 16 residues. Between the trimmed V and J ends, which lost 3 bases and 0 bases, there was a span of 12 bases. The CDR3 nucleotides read TGTGCCAGCAGTTTGGTACAGGTCTATAGCAATCAGCCCCAGCATTTT. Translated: CASSLVQVYSNQPQHF.

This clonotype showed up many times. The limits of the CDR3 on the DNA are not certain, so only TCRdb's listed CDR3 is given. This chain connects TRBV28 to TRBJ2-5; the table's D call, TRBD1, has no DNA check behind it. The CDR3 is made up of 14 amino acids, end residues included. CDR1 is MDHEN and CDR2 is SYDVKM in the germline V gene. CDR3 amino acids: CASSSSGPSRAQYF.

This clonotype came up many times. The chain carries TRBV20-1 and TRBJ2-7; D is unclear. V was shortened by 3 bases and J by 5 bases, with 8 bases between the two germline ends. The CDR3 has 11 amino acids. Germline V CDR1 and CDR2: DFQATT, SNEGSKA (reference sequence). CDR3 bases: TGCAGTGCTAGTTCTGAGGACGAGCAGTACTTC. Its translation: CSASSEDEQYF.

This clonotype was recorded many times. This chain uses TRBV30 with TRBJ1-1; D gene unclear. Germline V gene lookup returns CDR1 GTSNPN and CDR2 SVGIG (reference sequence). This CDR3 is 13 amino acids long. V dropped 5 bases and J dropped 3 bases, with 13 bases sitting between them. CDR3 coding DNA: TGTGCCTGGTTCCCGTATGATGACACTGAAGCTTTCTTT. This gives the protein CAWFPYDDTEAFF.

For the CDR3, the DNA is TGTGCCAGCACGGGGGACGGCACCTACGAGCAGTACTTC. This sequence encodes CASTGDGTYEQYF. The J gene is TRBJ2-7, the V gene TRBV28; TRBD2 is a possible D gene (6 bases). The CDR3 sequence is 13 residues long. Germline V CDR1 and CDR2: MDHEN, SYDVKM. V was pared by 7 bases and J by 2 bases, with 12 bases between.

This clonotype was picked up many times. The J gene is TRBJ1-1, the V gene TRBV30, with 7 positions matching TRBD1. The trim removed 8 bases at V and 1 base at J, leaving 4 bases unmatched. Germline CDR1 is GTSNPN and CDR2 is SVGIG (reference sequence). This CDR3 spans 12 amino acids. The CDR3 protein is CAIDRANTEAFF. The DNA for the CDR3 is TGTGCCATCGACAGGGCGAACACTGAAGCTTTCTTT.

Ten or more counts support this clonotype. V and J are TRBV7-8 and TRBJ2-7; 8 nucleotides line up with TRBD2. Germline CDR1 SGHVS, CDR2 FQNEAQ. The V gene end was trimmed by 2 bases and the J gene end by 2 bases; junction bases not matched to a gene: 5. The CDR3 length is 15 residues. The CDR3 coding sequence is TGTGCCAGCAGCTTAAGGACAGCGGGAGCCTACGAGCAGTACTTC. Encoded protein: CASSLRTAGAYEQYF.

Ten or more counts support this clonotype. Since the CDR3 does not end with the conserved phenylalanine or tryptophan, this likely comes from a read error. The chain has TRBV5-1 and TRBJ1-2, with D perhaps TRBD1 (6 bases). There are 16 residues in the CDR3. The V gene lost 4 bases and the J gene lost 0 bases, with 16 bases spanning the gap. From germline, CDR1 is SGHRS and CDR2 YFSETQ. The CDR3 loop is CASSPTGRPANYGYTL. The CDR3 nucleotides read TGCGCCAGCAGCCCGACAGGCCGACCAGCTAACTATGGCTACACCCTC.

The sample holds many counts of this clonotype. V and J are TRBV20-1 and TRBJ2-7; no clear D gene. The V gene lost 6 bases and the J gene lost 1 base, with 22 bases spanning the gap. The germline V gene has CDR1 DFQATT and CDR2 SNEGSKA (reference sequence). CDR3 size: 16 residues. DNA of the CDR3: TGCAGTGCCCTCAGTAGTGCCTTCGAGAAATCCTACGAGCAGTACTTC. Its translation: CSALSSAFEKSYEQYF.

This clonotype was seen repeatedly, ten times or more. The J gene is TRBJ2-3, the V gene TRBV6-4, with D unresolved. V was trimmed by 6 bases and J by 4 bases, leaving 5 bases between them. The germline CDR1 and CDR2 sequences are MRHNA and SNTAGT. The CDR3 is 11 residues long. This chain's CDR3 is CASRTSDTQYF. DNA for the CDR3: TGTGCCAGCAGGACTTCAGATACGCAGTATTTT.

The CDR3 DNA reads as TGTGCCACCCGGATAGGGGATGGCTACACCTTC. It yields the protein CATRIGDGYTF. The V call is TRBV14, the J call TRBJ1-2; tentative D call: TRBD1 (5 bases). Trimming shortened V by 10 bases and J by 6 bases, and 12 bases separated the two germline ends. In germline, CDR1 is SGHDN, CDR2 FVKESK. The CDR3 runs 11 residues.

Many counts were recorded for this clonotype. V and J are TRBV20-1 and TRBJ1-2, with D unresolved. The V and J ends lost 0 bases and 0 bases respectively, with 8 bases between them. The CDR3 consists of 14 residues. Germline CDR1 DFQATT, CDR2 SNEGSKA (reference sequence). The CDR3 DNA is TGCAGTGCTAGAGATCTGAAAGCTAACTATGGCTACACCTTC. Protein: CSARDLKANYGYTF.

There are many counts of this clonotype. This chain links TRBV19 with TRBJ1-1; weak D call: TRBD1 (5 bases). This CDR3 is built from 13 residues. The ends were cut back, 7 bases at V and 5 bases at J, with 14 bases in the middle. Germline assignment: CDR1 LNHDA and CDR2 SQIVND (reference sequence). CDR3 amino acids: CASNSGGRTEAFF. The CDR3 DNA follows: TGTGCCAGTAACTCGGGGGGGAGGACTGAAGCTTTCTTT.

The CDR3 is CASSAPSWGGGDYEQYF. The CDR3 DNA sequence: TGTGCCAGCAGCGCCCCGTCATGGGGGGGGGGGGACTACGAGCAGTACTTC. This sequence joins TRBV9 and TRBJ2-7, with 7 bases matching TRBD2. The CDR3 is 17 amino acids. The V and J ends lost 3 bases and 3 bases, in that order; junction bases with no gene match: 15. Germline V CDR1 and CDR2: SGDLS, YYNGEE.

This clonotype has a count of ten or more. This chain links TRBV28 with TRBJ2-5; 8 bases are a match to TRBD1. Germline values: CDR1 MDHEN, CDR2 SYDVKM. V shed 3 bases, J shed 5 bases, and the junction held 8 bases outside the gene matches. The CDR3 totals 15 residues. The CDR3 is CASSFSTGVMETQYF. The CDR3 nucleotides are TGTGCCAGCAGTTTTTCGACAGGGGTTATGGAGACCCAGTACTTC.

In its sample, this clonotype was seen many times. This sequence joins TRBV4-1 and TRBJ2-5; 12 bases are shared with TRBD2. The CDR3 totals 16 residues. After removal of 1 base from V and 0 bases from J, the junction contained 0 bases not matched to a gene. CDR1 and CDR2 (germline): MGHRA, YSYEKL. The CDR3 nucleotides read TGCGCCAGCAGCCAAGGGACTAGCGGGGACCAAGAGACCCAGTACTTC. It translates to CASSQGTSGDQETQYF.

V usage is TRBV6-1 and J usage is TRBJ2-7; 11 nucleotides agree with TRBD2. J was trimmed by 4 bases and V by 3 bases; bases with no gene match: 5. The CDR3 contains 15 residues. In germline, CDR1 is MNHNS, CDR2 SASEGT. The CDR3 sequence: CASSDRIAGGYEQYF. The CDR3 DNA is TGTGCCAGCAGTGACAGAATAGCGGGAGGGTACGAGCAGTACTTC.

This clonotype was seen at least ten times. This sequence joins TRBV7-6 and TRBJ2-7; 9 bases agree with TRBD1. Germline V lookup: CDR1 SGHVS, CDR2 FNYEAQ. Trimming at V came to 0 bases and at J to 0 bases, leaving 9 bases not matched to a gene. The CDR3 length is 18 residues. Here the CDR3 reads CASSLAAAWTGASYEQYF. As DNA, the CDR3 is TGTGCCAGCAGCTTAGCGGCAGCATGGACAGGGGCCTCCTACGAGCAGTACTTC.

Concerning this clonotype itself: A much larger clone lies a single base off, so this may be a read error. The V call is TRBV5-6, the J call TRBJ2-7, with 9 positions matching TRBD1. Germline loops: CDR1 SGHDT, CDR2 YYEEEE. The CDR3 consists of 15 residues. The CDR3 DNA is TGTGCCTGCAGCTTCACCGGGACAGGGACCTACGAGCAGTACTTC. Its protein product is CACSFTGTGTYEQYF. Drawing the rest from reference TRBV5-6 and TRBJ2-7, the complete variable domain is DAGVTQSPTHLIKTRGQQVTLRCSPKSGHDTVSWYQQALGQGPQFIFQYYEEEERQRGNFPDRFSGHQFPNYSSELNVNALLLGDSALYLCACSFTGTGTYEQYFGPGTRLTVT.

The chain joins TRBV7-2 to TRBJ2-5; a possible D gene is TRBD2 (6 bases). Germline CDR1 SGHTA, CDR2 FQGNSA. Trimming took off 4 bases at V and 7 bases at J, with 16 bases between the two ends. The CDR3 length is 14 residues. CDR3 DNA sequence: TGTGCCAGCAGCTCCACAGCGGGCCGAGGGACCCAGTACTTC. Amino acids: CASSSTAGRGTQYF.

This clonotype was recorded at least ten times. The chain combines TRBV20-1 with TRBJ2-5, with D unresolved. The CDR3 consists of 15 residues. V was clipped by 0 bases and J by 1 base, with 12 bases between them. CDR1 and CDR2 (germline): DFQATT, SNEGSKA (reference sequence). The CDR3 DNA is TGCAGTGCTAGAGATCGAAAACTCATCCAAGAGACCCAGTACTTC. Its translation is CSARDRKLIQETQYF.